What follows describes a single TCR beta chain. Produced via immunoSEQ multiplex PCR; TCRdb's table is partial and in-frame only. Of tens of thousands of clones in the sample, 80% to 90% are singletons; the top ten hold under 55%. Germline V gene lookup returns CDR1 KGHSH and CDR2 LQKENI. The junction had 5 bases not matched to a gene; V was cut back by 6 bases and J by 4 bases. CDR3 size: 13 residues. The sample is drawn from a study of blood T cell repertoires in COVID-19. In the study overall: Samples of COVID-19 (acute and convalescent) were obtained from the United States, Italy and Spain.

The source is a human donor in a cohort sampled during active COVID-19. The specimen sequenced was peripheral blood. The rearrangement uses TRBV18 and TRBJ1-1; 7 bases align to TRBD1. The CDR3 region has the DNA TGTGCCAGCTCTGGCACAGGGGCCACTGAAGCTTTCTTT. Amino acid sequence: CASSGTGATEAFF.